The 5 T cell receptor beta chains reported below all come from one sample, sequenced in a study of OX40 agonist ivuxolimab in advanced cancers. Some clones are missing from TCRdb's copy, which holds only in-frame ones; the method was immunoSEQ multiplex PCR. The sample holds some 86,000 clones; about 85% are singletons and the top ten take 3% to 4.5%. The source was CD4+ or CD8+ T cells sorted from blood, collected in a trial of the OX40 agonist ivuxolimab. The receptors were gathered from an adult with an advanced solid tumor such as melanoma, head and neck, liver or kidney cancer.

In its sample, this clone was seen a few times. The rearrangement joins TRBV5-6 to TRBJ2-5; 7 bases map to TRBD1. CDR1 is SGHDT and CDR2 is YYEEEE in the germline V gene. V lost 4 bases, J lost 0 bases, and 3 bases stayed unmatched. The CDR3 spans 14 residues. The CDR3 here is CASSRGQYQETQYF. The CDR3 DNA reads TGTGCCAGCAGCAGGGGACAGTACCAAGAGACCCAGTACTTC.

The chain carries TRBV6-5 and TRBJ2-2; D may be TRBD2 (6 bases). The CDR3 has 12 residues. Germline V gene data show CDR1 as MNHEY and CDR2 as SVGAGI. Trimming took off 7 bases at V and 6 bases at J, with 9 bases between the two ends. The CDR3, as DNA: TGTGCCAGCAAGGAGGGTCCCGGGGAGCTGTTTTTT. It yields the protein CASKEGPGELFF.

The DNA of the CDR3 is TGTGCCAGCAGTTTATTGCCTGGCAATGAGCAGTTCTTC. Its protein product is CASSLLPGNEQFF. The gene calls are TRBV27 and TRBJ2-1; D is ambiguous. The CDR3 loop spans 13 amino acids. The germline V gene has CDR1 MNHEY and CDR2 SMNVEV (reference sequence). V dropped 1 base and J dropped 6 bases, with 7 bases sitting between them.

The chain recombines TRBV5-1 with TRBJ2-1; possible D gene TRBD1, 6 bases. The V end lost 5 bases, the J end lost 4 bases, and 19 bases lay between the germline ends. The CDR3 totals 16 residues. Per the germline V gene, CDR1 is SGHRS and CDR2 is YFSETQ. The CDR3 DNA sequence: TGCGCCAGCAGTACCGGGATCCGGGACACTTACAATGAGCAGTTCTTC. This encodes CASSTGIRDTYNEQFF.

CDR3 DNA: TGTGCCAGCAGCTTAGGGTCGAGACAGTTCGGGGAAAAACTGTTTTTT. Translation: CASSLGSRQFGEKLFF. V is TRBV7-9 and J is TRBJ1-4; a possible D gene is TRBD1 (5 bases). The CDR3 is 16 residues long. V dropped 1 base and J dropped 8 bases, with 17 bases sitting between them. Germline V gene sequence: CDR1 SEHNR, CDR2 FQNEAQ (reference sequence).